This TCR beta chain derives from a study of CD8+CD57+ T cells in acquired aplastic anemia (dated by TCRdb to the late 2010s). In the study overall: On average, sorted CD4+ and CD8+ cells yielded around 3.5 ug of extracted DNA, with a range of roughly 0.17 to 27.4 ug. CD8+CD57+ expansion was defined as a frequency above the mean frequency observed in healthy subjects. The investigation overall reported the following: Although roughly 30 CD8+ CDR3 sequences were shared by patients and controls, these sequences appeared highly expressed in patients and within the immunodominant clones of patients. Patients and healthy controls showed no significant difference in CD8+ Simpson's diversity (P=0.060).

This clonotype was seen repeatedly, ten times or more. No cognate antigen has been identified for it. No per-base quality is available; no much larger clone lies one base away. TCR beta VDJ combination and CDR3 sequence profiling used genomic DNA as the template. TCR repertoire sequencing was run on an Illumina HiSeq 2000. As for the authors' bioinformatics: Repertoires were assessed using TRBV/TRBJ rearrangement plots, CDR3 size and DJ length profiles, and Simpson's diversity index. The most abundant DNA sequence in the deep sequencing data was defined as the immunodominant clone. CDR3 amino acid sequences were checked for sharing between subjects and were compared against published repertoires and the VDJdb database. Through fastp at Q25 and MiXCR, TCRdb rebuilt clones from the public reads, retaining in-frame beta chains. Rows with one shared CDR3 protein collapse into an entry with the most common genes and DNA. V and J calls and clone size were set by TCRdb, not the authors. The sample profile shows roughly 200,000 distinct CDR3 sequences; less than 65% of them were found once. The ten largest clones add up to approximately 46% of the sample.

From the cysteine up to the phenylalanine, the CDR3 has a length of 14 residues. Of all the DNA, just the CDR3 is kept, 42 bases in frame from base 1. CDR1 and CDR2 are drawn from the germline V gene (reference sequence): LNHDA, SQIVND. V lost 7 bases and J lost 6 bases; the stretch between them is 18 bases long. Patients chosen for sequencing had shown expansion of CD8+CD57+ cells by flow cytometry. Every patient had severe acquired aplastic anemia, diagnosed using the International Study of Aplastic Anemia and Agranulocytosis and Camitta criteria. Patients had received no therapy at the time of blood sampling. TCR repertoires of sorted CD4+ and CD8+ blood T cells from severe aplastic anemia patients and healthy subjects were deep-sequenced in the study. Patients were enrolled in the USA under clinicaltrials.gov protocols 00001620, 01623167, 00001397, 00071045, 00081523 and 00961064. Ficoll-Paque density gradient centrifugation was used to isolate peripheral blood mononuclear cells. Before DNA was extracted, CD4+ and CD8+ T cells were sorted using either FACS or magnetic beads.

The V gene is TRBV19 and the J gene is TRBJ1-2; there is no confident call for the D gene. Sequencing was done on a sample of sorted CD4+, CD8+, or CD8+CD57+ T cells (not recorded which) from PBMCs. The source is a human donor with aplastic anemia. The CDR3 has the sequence CASIDVVPGDGYTF. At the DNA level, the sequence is TGTGCCAGTATAGATGTGGTTCCGGGCGATGGCTACACCTTC.